The 15 T cell receptor beta chains listed next were all sequenced from one sample in a study of cytotoxic CD8 clonotypes in ibrutinib-treated CLL. Sequencing used immunoSEQ multiplex PCR; TCRdb keeps in-frame clones, though not all of them. The sample records about 130,000 clones, 80% to 90% being singletons. The source material was PBMCs, sampled after 24 months of ibrutinib treatment. The receptors here all came from a human donor with chronic lymphocytic leukemia.

The V call is TRBV7-2, the J call TRBJ2-5; no firm D call. This CDR3 spans 13 amino acids. Trimming cost V 3 bases and J 4 bases, with 9 bases left between them. The germline gives CDR1 SGHTA, CDR2 FQGNSA. The CDR3 sequence is CASSFGRRETQYF. The CDR3 DNA is TGTGCCAGCAGCTTCGGCAGGAGAGAGACCCAGTACTTC.

The chain couples TRBV7-9 to TRBJ2-2; 10 bases match TRBD2. CDR3 length equals 19 residues. Looked up from germline, CDR1 is SEHNR and CDR2 is FQNEAQ (reference sequence). Trimming at V came to 4 bases and at J to 4 bases, leaving 15 bases not matched to a gene. CDR3 sequence: CASSSNRPLAGAFTGELFF. For the CDR3, the DNA is TGTGCCAGCAGCTCAAACCGGCCCCTAGCGGGGGCCTTCACCGGGGAGCTGTTTTTT.

Concerning this clone itself: A junction boundary mismatches the germline segment, possibly from a read error. The chain uses TRBV18 and TRBJ1-1; TRBD1 might be the D (5 bases). This CDR3 has 18 residues. Germline V lookup: CDR1 KGHSH, CDR2 LQKENI. The chain's CDR3 is CAGSSAITNRSRGTEAFF. The CDR3 nucleotides read TGTGCCGGCTCATCCGCTATCACCAACAGGTCTAGGGGCACTGAAGCTTTCTTT. Full variable domain (remainder filled in from reference TRBV18 and TRBJ1-1): NAGVMQNPRHLVRRRGQEARLRCSPMKGHSHVYWYRQLPEEGLKFMVYLQKENIIDESGMPKERFSAEFPKEGPSILRIQQVVRGDSAAYFCAGSSAITNRSRGTEAFFGQGTRLTVV.

This chain connects TRBV9 to TRBJ2-3; 12 nucleotides align to TRBD2. With V trimmed by 0 bases and J by 6 bases, 5 bases remained unmatched. CDR3 length: 16 residues. In germline, CDR1 is SGDLS, CDR2 YYNGEE. The CDR3 DNA reads TGTGCCAGCAGCGTAGAACTAGCGGGGGGTGGGGATACGCAGTATTTT. Translation: CASSVELAGGGDTQYF.

The V call is TRBV27, the J call TRBJ2-5, with 12 bases identical to TRBD1. The CDR3 consists of 16 residues. Germline trimming cut 6 bases from V and 5 bases from J; bases unmatched to any gene: 10. The germline V gene has CDR1 MNHEY and CDR2 SMNVEV (reference sequence). The CDR3 nucleotides read TGTGCCAGCAGGAGAAACCGGGACAGGGGGCAGGAGACCCAGTACTTC. It specifies CASRRNRDRGQETQYF.

V is TRBV9 and J is TRBJ2-1, with TRBD2 as a possible D gene (6 bases). The CDR3 has 12 amino acids. Germline CDR1 reads SGDLS; CDR2 reads YYNGEE. V was cut by 0 bases and J by 10 bases, with 8 bases left in between. This CDR3 is CASSVAGVEQFF. CDR3 sequence (DNA): TGTGCCAGCAGCGTAGCGGGGGTCGAGCAGTTCTTC.

This chain uses TRBV19 with TRBJ2-2; 7 bases agree with TRBD1. Trimming at V came to 10 bases and at J to 0 bases, leaving 5 bases not matched to a gene. The CDR3 length is 14 residues. The germline gives CDR1 LNHDA, CDR2 SQIVND (reference sequence). In nucleotides, the CDR3 is TGTGCCACTCGGGGACAGCCGAACACCGGGGAGCTGTTTTTT. Amino acid sequence: CATRGQPNTGELFF.

J is TRBJ2-1 and V is TRBV27, with TRBD2 matching 15 bases. Germline-derived CDR1 and CDR2 are MNHEY and SMNVEV (reference sequence). The CDR3 runs to 19 residues. The V and J ends lost 2 bases and 0 bases, in that order; junction bases with no gene match: 5. The CDR3 DNA is TGTGCCAGCAGTTTAGGGACTAGCGGGAGGATCGGCTCCTACAATGAGCAGTTCTTC. Its protein is CASSLGTSGRIGSYNEQFF.

The CDR3: CASSFQQSSYEQYF. The CDR3, as DNA: TGTGCCAGCAGCTTCCAACAGAGCTCCTACGAGCAGTACTTC. The V call is TRBV7-2, the J call TRBJ2-7; no clear D. Trimming pared 3 bases from V and 0 bases from J, leaving 9 bases between. CDR1 and CDR2 (germline): SGHTA, FQGNSA. The CDR3 has 14 amino acids. The full variable domain, in which reference TRBV7-2 and TRBJ2-7 provide the parts outside the CDR3, is GAGVSQSPSNKVTEKGKDVELRCDPISGHTALYWYRQSLGQGLEFLIYFQGNSAPDKSGLPSDRFSAERTGGSVSTLTIQRTQQEDSAVYLCASSFQQSSYEQYFGPGTRLTVT.

This rearrangement joins TRBV5-4 to TRBJ2-1; 11 nucleotides agree with TRBD2. Germline V gene lookup returns CDR1 SGHNT and CDR2 YYREEE (reference sequence). The V and J ends lost 3 bases and 0 bases, in that order; junction bases with no gene match: 2. The CDR3 totals 16 residues. The CDR3 DNA sequence: TGTGCCAGCAGCTCGACTAGCGGGGTCTCCTACAATGAGCAGTTCTTC. Translation: CASSSTSGVSYNEQFF. Using reference TRBV5-4 and TRBJ2-1 for the parts outside the CDR3, the full variable domain is ETGVTQSPTHLIKTRGQQVTLRCSSQSGHNTVSWYQQALGQGPQFIFQYYREEENGRGNFPPRFSGLQFPNYSSELNVNALELDDSALYLCASSSTSGVSYNEQFFGPGTRLTVL.

This clone was found once. The chain couples TRBV4-2 to TRBJ2-7; 7 bases agree with TRBD2. With V trimmed by 5 bases and J by 2 bases, 12 bases remained unmatched. Germline V CDR1 and CDR2: LGHNA, YNFKEQ. This CDR3 has 16 amino acids. The CDR3 DNA follows: TGTGCCAGCAGCTTGGCCGAGCGGGGAACCACCTACGAGCAGTACTTC. It is translated as CASSLAERGTTYEQYF.

This sequence joins TRBV11-2 and TRBJ2-5, with D uncertain. The V gene lost 4 bases and the J gene lost 4 bases, with 10 bases spanning the gap. The CDR3 is 13 residues long. Germline V gene lookup returns CDR1 SGHAT and CDR2 FQNNGV. CDR3 DNA sequence: TGTGCCAGCAGCTACTGGTCCGCAGAGACCCAGTACTTC. Protein: CASSYWSAETQYF.

The rearrangement uses TRBV4-2 and TRBJ2-1, with 9 bases fitting TRBD2. This CDR3 is built from 16 residues. V trimming: 1 base; J trimming: 4 bases; junction bases outside the gene matches: 5. Per germline, CDR1 LGHNA and CDR2 YNFKEQ. As DNA, the CDR3 is TGTGCCAGCAGCCAAGCCAGCGGGGGGAGTTACAATGAGCAGTTCTTC. Translated: CASSQASGGSYNEQFF.

The CDR3 region is CATSRDPGGANVLTF. CDR3 DNA: TGTGCCACCAGCAGAGATCCGGGAGGGGCCAACGTCCTGACTTTC. The rearrangement uses TRBV15 and TRBJ2-6, with a possible D match to TRBD2 (5 bases). The CDR3 loop spans 15 amino acids. The V end was cut by 0 bases, the J end by 4 bases, with 7 bases between. The germline CDR1 and CDR2 sequences are LNHNV and YYDKDF (reference sequence). Looking up the rest from reference TRBV15 and TRBJ2-6 gives the full variable domain: DAMVIQNPRYQVTQFGKPVTLSCSQTLNHNVMYWYQQKSSQAPKLLFHYYDKDFNNEADTPDNFQSRRPNTSFCFLDIRSPGLGDTAMYLCATSRDPGGANVLTFGAGSRLTVL.

The V call is TRBV5-4, the J call TRBJ1-1; no clear D. The CDR3 is 14 amino acids. V lost 4 bases to trimming and J lost 1 base, with 11 bases between them. Germline values: CDR1 SGHNT, CDR2 YYREEE (reference sequence). The CDR3 DNA sequence: TGTGCCAGCAGCCGCGATGTGGCGAACACTGAAGCTTTCTTT. This gives the protein CASSRDVANTEAFF.